Listed here are 22 T cell receptor beta chains from one sample, sequenced in a study of CD8 T cells in ankylosing spondylitis. Study-wide findings and caveats: The study identified a TCR beta motif of seven or eight highly homologous variants that appeared characteristic of ankylosing spondylitis blood.

Their antigens remain unidentified. TCRdb called the 5' RACE reads again in MiXCR, with one record for every CDR3 protein. The repertoire holds roughly 400,000 distinct CDR3 sequences, with more than 20% as singletons. Sequencing used blood, either unsorted or a sorted T cell fraction (not recorded which). Receptors were obtained from a male donor with ankylosing spondylitis.

This clonotype was observed a handful of times. The chain is built from TRBV4-2 and TRBJ2-7; D gene ambiguous. Germline CDR1 reads LGHNA; CDR2 reads YNFKEQ. This CDR3 comprises 15 residues. The V and J ends lost 1 base and 4 bases respectively, with 14 bases between them. This CDR3 reads CASSQGPGLGYEQYF. CDR3 in DNA: TGTGCCAGCAGCCAAGGCCCCGGGCTAGGGTACGAGCAGTACTTC.

V gene TRBV20-1 combines with J gene TRBJ2-7, with no clear D. V gave up 4 bases and J gave up 4 bases, with 17 bases separating them. Germline assignment: CDR1 DFQATT and CDR2 SNEGSKA (reference sequence). This CDR3 is 14 amino acids long. The CDR3 is CSAIGETQRYEQYF. The DNA for the CDR3 is TGCAGTGCTATTGGCGAGACACAGCGTTACGAGCAGTACTTC.

The gene calls are TRBV6-1 and TRBJ2-4, with a tentative D call TRBD2 (5 bases). The CDR3 runs to 15 residues. Deletions cut 5 bases from V and 0 bases from J, with 11 bases between. The germline CDR1 and CDR2 sequences are MNHNS and SASEGT. CDR3 residues: CASSQLAGAKNIQYF. In DNA form, the CDR3 reads TGTGCCAGCAGTCAGCTTGCGGGAGCCAAAAACATTCAGTACTTC.

A remark on this clonotype: The junction departs from germline at one end; a sequencing error may be responsible. The gene calls are TRBV7-7 and TRBJ2-3, with 10 bases fitting TRBD2. The germline V gene encodes CDR1 SSHAT and CDR2 FNYEAQ (reference sequence). The CDR3 has 16 residues. CDR3 in DNA: TGTGCTAGCAGCCCCCTAGGGACTAGCGTCACAGATACGCAGTATTTT. Protein sequence: CASSPLGTSVTDTQYF. The full variable domain, its missing parts supplied by reference TRBV7-7 and TRBJ2-3, is GAGVSQSPRYKVTKRGQDVTLRCDPISSHATLYWYQQALGQGPEFLTYFNYEAQPDKSGLPSDRFSAERPEGSISTLTIQRTEQRDSAMYRCASSPLGTSVTDTQYFGPGTRLTVL.

This clonotype has only a few counts. V gene TRBV28 combines with J gene TRBJ1-2, with D unclear. This CDR3 comprises 14 residues. Germline V lookup: CDR1 MDHEN, CDR2 SYDVKM. The ends were cut back, 6 bases at V and 5 bases at J, with 16 bases in the middle. CDR3 region: CASSSRPTIYGYTF. The CDR3 DNA is TGTGCCAGCAGCTCCCGTCCCACAATTTATGGCTACACCTTC.

The chain recombines TRBV7-9 with TRBJ2-5; D is perhaps TRBD1 or TRBD2 (6 bases each). The CDR3 runs to 15 residues. CDR1 and CDR2 (germline): SEHNR, FQNEAQ (reference sequence). Trimming cost V 5 bases and J 2 bases, with 15 bases left between them. The CDR3 here is CASSAHGGGQETQYF. For the CDR3, the DNA is TGTGCCAGCAGCGCTCACGGGGGCGGACAAGAGACCCAGTACTTC.

This clonotype has ten or more counts. CDR3 sequence reads: CASSLDRPQYF. The CDR3 nucleotides are TGTGCCAGCAGCTTAGACAGGCCCCAGTACTTC. This chain connects TRBV11-2 to TRBJ2-5; D ambiguous. CDR3 length: 11 amino acids. The germline V gene encodes CDR1 SGHAT and CDR2 FQNNGV. V lost 0 bases to trimming and J lost 9 bases, with 5 bases between them. Looking up the rest from reference TRBV11-2 and TRBJ2-5 gives the full variable domain: EAGVAQSPRYKIIEKRQSVAFWCNPISGHATLYWYQQILGQGPKLLIQFQNNGVVDDSQLPKDRFSAERLKGVDSTLKIQPAKLEDSAVYLCASSLDRPQYFGPGTRLLVL.

This clonotype was seen a handful of times. The chain is built from TRBV20-1 and TRBJ2-2, with 7 bases matching TRBD2. There are 14 residues in the CDR3. The germline gives CDR1 DFQATT, CDR2 SNEGSKA (reference sequence). The V gene end was trimmed by 1 base and the J gene end by 5 bases; junction bases not matched to a gene: 4. The CDR3 is CSARVQRETGELFF. CDR3 coding DNA: TGCAGTGCTAGAGTACAGCGGGAAACCGGGGAGCTGTTTTTT.

The chain combines TRBV4-2 with TRBJ2-1; 10 nucleotides match TRBD2. Germline V CDR1 and CDR2: LGHNA, YNFKEQ. V shed 0 bases and J 5 bases; nucleotides not matched to a gene: 4. The CDR3 totals 16 residues. The CDR3 loop is CASSQEELAGNNEQFF. CDR3 nucleotide sequence: TGTGCCAGCAGCCAAGAAGAACTAGCGGGGAACAATGAGCAGTTCTTC.

This clonotype appeared a few times. The CDR3 bases are TGTGCCAGCAGCAAAGGGAGGACAGATACGCAGTATTTT. Translating it yields CASSKGRTDTQYF. The chain links TRBV7-8 to TRBJ2-3; a weak D match, TRBD2 (6 bases). Germline CDR1 and CDR2: SGHVS and FQNEAQ. CDR3 size: 13 residues. V was cut by 5 bases and J by 3 bases, with 9 bases left in between.

This clonotype showed up just a few times. The chain links TRBV7-2 to TRBJ2-7; tentative D call: TRBD1 (6 bases). Germline CDR1 reads SGHTA; CDR2 reads FQGNSA. This CDR3 is 14 amino acids long. The germline V and J ends were trimmed by 6 bases and 2 bases, with 14 bases remaining between them. The CDR3, as DNA: TGTGCCAGCAGGAAGACCCGGACAGCCTACGAGCAGTACTTC. Protein: CASRKTRTAYEQYF.

The CDR3 region is CASSLTGTGNNEQFF. CDR3 DNA sequence: TGTGCCAGCAGCTTAACCGGGACAGGGAACAATGAGCAGTTCTTC. This chain links TRBV11-3 with TRBJ2-1; 9 bases are a match to TRBD1. Trimming removed 2 bases from V and 5 bases from J; junction bases left unmatched: 4. The germline V gene encodes CDR1 SGHNT and CDR2 YENEEA. This CDR3 has 15 amino acids.

The V gene is TRBV5-1, the J gene TRBJ2-3, with TRBD1 identical over 8 bases. V was clipped by 7 bases and J by 4 bases; unmatched bases: 8. CDR1 and CDR2 from the germline V gene are SGHRS and YFSETQ. The CDR3 has 14 residues. CDR3 coding DNA: TGCGCCAGCTACCAGGGGGCGCAGTCAGATACGCAGTATTTT. Translation: CASYQGAQSDTQYF.

This sequence joins TRBV5-1 and TRBJ2-2, with TRBD2 matching over 8 bases. Germline assignment: CDR1 SGHRS and CDR2 YFSETQ. With 4 bases clipped from V and 4 bases from J, the junction kept 3 bases outside the gene matches. CDR3 length: 14 amino acids. Here the CDR3 DNA reads TGCGCCAGCAGCATTAGCGGGATCACCGGGGAGCTGTTTTTT. Encoded protein: CASSISGITGELFF.

The genes are TRBV18 and TRBJ2-5, with 7 bases aligning to TRBD2. After removal of 8 bases from V and 3 bases from J, the junction contained 9 bases not matched to a gene. CDR3 length equals 14 residues. Germline V gene data show CDR1 as KGHSH and CDR2 as LQKENI. For the CDR3, the DNA is TGTGCCAGCGAACCTAGCGGACGAAAAGAGACCCAGTACTTC. This translates into CASEPSGRKETQYF.

The chain joins TRBV29-1 to TRBJ2-3; possible D gene TRBD2, 5 bases. Trimming removed 6 bases at V and 0 bases at J, with 13 bases between. Germline assignment: CDR1 SQVTM and CDR2 ANQGSEA. The CDR3 is 14 residues long. In DNA form, the CDR3 reads TGCAGCGTATTAGCGAACCCCAGCACAGATACGCAGTATTTT. It specifies CSVLANPSTDTQYF.

This rearrangement joins TRBV5-1 to TRBJ2-7; D is possibly TRBD2 (5 bases). V was clipped by 0 bases and J by 1 base, with 8 bases between them. Germline CDR1 and CDR2: SGHRS and YFSETQ. CDR3 length: 14 amino acids. The CDR3 is CASSLVEGSYEQYF. CDR3 DNA: TGCGCCAGCAGCTTGGTCGAGGGTTCCTACGAGCAGTACTTC.

The CDR3 loop reads CASSSRVEQETQYF. Written as DNA, the CDR3 is TGTGCCAGCAGCTCCCGGGTGGAACAAGAGACCCAGTACTTC. The chain uses TRBV11-1 and TRBJ2-5, with no clear D. Deletions cut 4 bases from V and 2 bases from J, with 11 bases between. The CDR3 length is 14 residues. CDR1 and CDR2 (germline): SGHAT, FQDESV (reference sequence).

CDR3 sequence reads: CASSGTQYEKLFF. The CDR3 DNA reads TGTGCCAGCAGTGGGACACAATATGAAAAACTGTTTTTT. The chain uses TRBV28 and TRBJ1-4; perhaps TRBD1 as D (6 bases). CDR1 and CDR2 (germline): MDHEN, SYDVKM. V lost 5 bases to trimming and J lost 6 bases, with 10 bases between them. The CDR3 runs to 13 residues.

This clonotype has a handful of counts. The CDR3 DNA sequence: TGTGCCAGCAGCCAAGATTGGGGCACAGGCTTTAGCGGCTACACCTTC. Its translation is CASSQDWGTGFSGYTF. This chain uses TRBV3-1 with TRBJ1-2, with D possibly TRBD1 on 5 matching bases. V was shortened by 0 bases and J by 8 bases, with 19 bases between the two germline ends. This CDR3 has 16 amino acids. CDR1 is LGHDT, CDR2 YNNKEL, per germline (reference sequence).

This clonotype was detected only a few times. V is TRBV11-2 and J is TRBJ2-1, with TRBD2 matching over 12 bases. The CDR3 loop spans 17 amino acids. CDR1 and CDR2 from the germline V gene are SGHAT and FQNNGV. The V gene end was trimmed by 0 bases and the J gene end by 6 bases; junction bases not matched to a gene: 6. CDR3 DNA sequence: TGTGCCAGCAGCTTAGACCCGGGACTAGCGGGTATCAATGAGCAGTTCTTC. Its translation: CASSLDPGLAGINEQFF.

This chain links TRBV6-2 or TRBV6-3 with TRBJ2-3; D is possibly TRBD2 (5 bases). CDR1 is MNHEY and CDR2 is SVGEGT in the germline V gene. V dropped 6 bases and J dropped 1 base, with 29 bases sitting between them. The CDR3 is made up of 20 amino acids. CDR3 in DNA: TGTGCCAGCAGCGCCGAATGGAGGCGACGAAGTAGCGAGCGCACAGATACGCAGTATTTT. It is translated as CASSAEWRRRSSERTDTQYF.